The 21 T cell receptor beta chains reported below all come from one sample, sequenced in a study of Graves' ophthalmopathy and Graves' hyperthyroidism. Using RNA transcripts, the TCR beta CDR3 regions were amplified. In the first round, RT-PCR was carried out with HTBI primers, and a multiplex PCR formed the second round. TCRdb re-analysed the multiplex PCR reads in MiXCR, keeping a single row per CDR3 protein. The sample includes about 1.1 million distinct CDR3 sequences, around a third seen only once; the top ten take roughly 11%. The sample was peripheral blood or thyroid tissue (not recorded which). The origin of the receptors is an adult man with Graves' hyperthyroidism.

This clonotype was seen many times. This chain connects TRBV10-2 to TRBJ2-7; TRBD1 might be the D (5 bases). Trimming left V 10 bases short and J 0 bases short, with 13 bases between. The CDR3 totals 13 residues. Germline lookup yields CDR1 WSHSY and CDR2 SAAADI. The CDR3 loop is CATSQGTSYEQYF. In DNA form, the CDR3 reads TGCGCCACCTCGCAGGGCACCTCCTACGAGCAGTACTTC.

This clonotype occurred a few times. V gene TRBV7-9 combines with J gene TRBJ2-7, with 12 bases fitting TRBD2. The CDR3 has 15 amino acids. The trim removed 8 bases at V and 2 bases at J, leaving 7 bases unmatched. In germline, CDR1 is SEHNR, CDR2 FQNEAQ (reference sequence). For the CDR3, the DNA is TGTGCCAGCTTAGGACTAGCGGGGCCACCCTACGAGCAGTACTTC. Translating it yields CASLGLAGPPYEQYF.

Remarks on this clonotype: Given a much more abundant clone one base away, this may be a read error. This rearrangement joins TRBV11-2 to TRBJ2-7, with no clear D. Germline CDR1 is SGHAT and CDR2 is FQNNGV. Trimming stripped 5 bases from V and 3 bases from J, with 14 bases between. The CDR3 is made up of 14 amino acids. Here the CDR3 DNA reads TGTGCCAGCAGCGTACGGTATATCGGCTACGAGCAGTACTTC. This encodes CASSVRYIGYEQYF. Based on the CDR3 plus reference TRBV11-2 and TRBJ2-7, the full variable domain is EAGVAQSPRYKIIEKRQSVAFWCNPISGHATLYWYQQILGQGPKLLIQFQNNGVVDDSQLPKDRFSAERLKGVDSTLKIQPAKLEDSAVYLCASSVRYIGYEQYFGPGTRLTVT.

The rearrangement links TRBV6-5 to TRBJ2-7; D is uncertain. The CDR3 runs to 12 residues. The V end was cut by 9 bases, the J end by 2 bases, with 11 bases between. Germline V gene lookup returns CDR1 MNHEY and CDR2 SVGAGI. The CDR3 spells CASGLSPYEQYF. The CDR3 region has the DNA TGTGCCAGTGGATTGTCCCCCTACGAGCAGTACTTC.

This clonotype occurred a few times. The chain joins TRBV11-2 to TRBJ2-5, with 13 bases aligning to TRBD2. Germline trimming cut 5 bases from V and 2 bases from J; bases unmatched to any gene: 5. Germline V gene sequence: CDR1 SGHAT, CDR2 FQNNGV. This CDR3 has 16 residues. The CDR3 region has the DNA TGTGCCAGCAGCAGACGGACTAGCGGGAGACAAGAGACCCAGTACTTC. It yields the protein CASSRRTSGRQETQYF. The whole variable domain, remainder taken from reference TRBV11-2 and TRBJ2-5, is EAGVAQSPRYKIIEKRQSVAFWCNPISGHATLYWYQQILGQGPKLLIQFQNNGVVDDSQLPKDRFSAERLKGVDSTLKIQPAKLEDSAVYLCASSRRTSGRQETQYFGPGTRLLVL.

This clonotype was detected only a few times. J is TRBJ2-7 and V is TRBV14; D remains ambiguous. This CDR3 region has 15 residues. Germline V lookup: CDR1 SGHDN, CDR2 FVKESK. Between the trimmed V and J ends, which lost 1 base and 6 bases, there was a span of 16 bases. The CDR3 bases are TGTGCCAGCAGCCAAGTATGGCAGGCGAACCCCGAGCAGTACTTC. It encodes CASSQVWQANPEQYF.

Regarding this clonotype: Germline is not matched at one junction end, which may reflect a read error. J is TRBJ2-2 and V is TRBV7-3; D call uncertain. CDR1 and CDR2 (germline): SGHTA, FQGTGA. This CDR3 spans 17 amino acids. Here the CDR3 reads CASSQDYSKMNTGELFF. The CDR3 DNA sequence: TGCGCCAGCAGCCAAGATTACAGCAAGATGAACACCGGGGAGCTGTTTTTT. Based on the CDR3 plus reference TRBV7-3 and TRBJ2-2, the full variable domain is GAGVSQTPSNKVTEKGKYVELRCDPISGHTALYWYRQSLGQGPEFLIYFQGTGAADDSGLPNDRFFAVRPEGSVSTLKIQRTERGDSAVYLCASSQDYSKMNTGELFFGEGSRLTVL.

This clonotype was picked up many times. The chain uses TRBV2 and TRBJ2-3; TRBD1 or TRBD2 may be the D gene (5 bases each). The CDR3 consists of 12 residues. V gave up 4 bases and J gave up 3 bases, with 5 bases separating them. The germline V gene has CDR1 SNHLY and CDR2 FYNNEI. The CDR3 loop is CASSGGTDTQYF. The CDR3 nucleotides read TGTGCCAGCAGTGGGGGGACAGATACGCAGTATTTT.

This clonotype was counted between two and nine times. The chain uses TRBV3-1 and TRBJ2-7, with D perhaps given as TRBD1 or TRBD2 (7 bases each). This CDR3 comprises 14 residues. V was shortened by 7 bases and J by 6 bases, with 19 bases between the two germline ends. Germline CDR1 and CDR2: LGHDT and YNNKEL (reference sequence). CDR3 DNA: TGTGCCAGCAATCAGGGGGGGGCAAGAGGCGAGCAGTACTTC. Its translation is CASNQGGARGEQYF.

The chain combines TRBV19 with TRBJ2-6, with 7 nucleotides matching TRBD1. The CDR3 contains 14 residues. V gave up 6 bases and J gave up 4 bases; unmatched junction bases: 3. The V gene's germline CDR1 is LNHDA and CDR2 SQIVND (reference sequence). The CDR3 sequence is CASSETGGANVLTF. CDR3 coding DNA: TGTGCCAGTAGCGAGACAGGGGGGGCCAACGTCCTGACTTTC.

Concerning this clonotype itself: The junction and the germline gene differ at one end; a read error may be behind it. CDR3 amino acids: CASSYSRDGGEKLFF. CDR3 in DNA: TGTGCCAGCAGTTACTCGAGGGACGGAGGTGAAAAACTGTTTTTT. V is TRBV10-3 and J is TRBJ1-4; maybe TRBD1 (5 bases). Germline CDR1 is ENHRY and CDR2 is SYGVKD. CDR3 length: 15 residues.

Turning to this clonotype: At one boundary the junction diverges from the germline segment, which might be a read error. This chain connects TRBV2 to TRBJ1-1; D possibly corresponds to TRBD1 (5 bases). Per germline, CDR1 SNHLY and CDR2 FYNNEI. The CDR3 spans 15 residues. CDR3 in amino acids: CASSAEAGGSTKAFF. The DNA for the CDR3 is TGTGCCAGCAGTGCTGAGGCGGGGGGAAGCACTAAAGCTTTCTTT.

The V and J genes are TRBV4-3 and TRBJ2-7; D remains unclear. Trimming shortened V by 4 bases and J by 5 bases, and 15 bases separated the two germline ends. CDR3 size: 14 residues. In germline, CDR1 is LGHNA, CDR2 YSLEER. DNA for the CDR3: TGCGCCAGCAGCCCAGCCAGCATTGGTAACGAGCAGTACTTC. Its translation is CASSPASIGNEQYF.

At least ten counts were recorded for this clonotype. The chain carries TRBV7-9 and TRBJ2-7, with D perhaps TRBD2 (7 bases). Germline CDR1 SEHNR, CDR2 FQNEAQ (reference sequence). This CDR3 has 14 residues. V was clipped by 3 bases and J by 3 bases, with 12 bases between them. CDR3 sequence: CASSLVGGLYEQYF. CDR3 DNA: TGTGCCAGCAGCTTGGTCGGGGGGCTCTACGAGCAGTACTTC. Full variable domain (missing parts from reference TRBV7-9 and TRBJ2-7): DTGVSQNPRHKITKRGQNVTFRCDPISEHNRLYWYRQTLGQGPEFLTYFQNEAQLEKSRLLSDRFSAERPKGSFSTLEIQRTEQGDSAMYLCASSLVGGLYEQYFGPGTRLTVT.

This clonotype was observed at least ten times. The genes are TRBV6-5 and TRBJ2-5, with a possible D match to TRBD1 (5 bases). The CDR3 extends over 13 amino acids. V was clipped by 4 bases and J by 3 bases, with 9 bases between them. Germline-derived CDR1 and CDR2 are MNHEY and SVGAGI. The CDR3 nucleotides read TGTGCCAGCAGTTGGGGCTTCAAAGAGACCCAGTACTTC. It yields the protein CASSWGFKETQYF.

J is TRBJ2-7 and V is TRBV15; maybe TRBD2 (6 bases). Germline loops: CDR1 LNHNV, CDR2 YYDKDF (reference sequence). The V and J ends lost 0 bases and 5 bases respectively, with 14 bases between them. The CDR3 totals 15 residues. CDR3 bases: TGTGCCACCAGCAGAGATCTGGAGGGAGAGCACGAGCAGTACTTC. Its translation: CATSRDLEGEHEQYF.

The chain recombines TRBV29-1 with TRBJ2-7, with 7 bases that match TRBD1. The CDR3 totals 12 residues. In germline, CDR1 is SQVTM, CDR2 ANQGSEA. The ends lost 4 bases at V and 6 bases at J; junction bases unmatched: 6. DNA for the CDR3: TGCAGCGTTGCGGAACAGGGGCGCGAGCAGTACTTC. It translates to CSVAEQGREQYF.

Remarks on this clonotype: Just one base apart from a much larger clone, this may be a read error. The CDR3 bases are TGCAGTGCTAGAGATCGGGGGGAAAGTAATTCACCCCTCCACTTT. Translating gives CSARDRGESNSPLHF. The chain combines TRBV20-1 with TRBJ1-6; D is possibly TRBD1 (5 bases). Trimming cost V 0 bases and J 6 bases, with 12 bases left between them. Looked up from germline, CDR1 is DFQATT and CDR2 is SNEGSKA (reference sequence). CDR3 length equals 15 residues.

This clonotype was counted at least ten times. The genes are TRBV6-5 and TRBJ1-6; no firm D call. CDR1 and CDR2 (germline): MNHEY, SVGAGI. The CDR3 has 15 amino acids. Deletions cut 5 bases from V and 9 bases from J, with 17 bases between. The CDR3 DNA sequence: TGTGCCAGCAGTCTCACTACCCGGTCGAGTTCACCCCTCCACTTT. Protein sequence: CASSLTTRSSSPLHF.

A word on this clonotype: The junction differs from germline at one of its ends, possibly a read error. V is TRBV10-3 and J is TRBJ1-2, with D perhaps TRBD1 (5 bases). The CDR3 runs to 15 residues. The germline V gene encodes CDR1 ENHRY and CDR2 SYGVKD. CDR3 residues: CASSYRREGYYGYTF. In DNA form, the CDR3 reads TGTGCCAGCAGTTACCGCAGGGAAGGTTACTATGGCTACACCTTC.

Here the CDR3 reads CASSPPDRYRGYTF. In DNA form, the CDR3 reads TGTGCCAGCAGCCCCCCGGACAGGTATCGCGGCTACACCTTC. The J gene is TRBJ1-2, the V gene TRBV12-3 or TRBV12-4; 7 bases are a match to TRBD1. CDR3 length: 14 residues. V shed 6 bases and J 8 bases; nucleotides not matched to a gene: 12.